This TCR beta chain was sequenced in a study of T cell changes during pregnancy in multiple sclerosis. The CDR3 loop spans 13 amino acids. Trimming took 0 bases from V and 4 from J, leaving 4 bases between them. Germline CDR1 reads KGHSH; CDR2 reads LQKENI. The repertoire was sequenced with immunoSEQ multiplex PCR; TCRdb's copy has only in-frame clones and lacks some. The repertoire holds under 70,000 clones, with approximately 92% as singletons. Sequenced material: peripheral blood, taken in the third trimester of pregnancy. This chain joins TRBV18 and TRBJ1-3; D not resolved. The clonotype was recovered from a female donor in good health, enrolled as a control in a pregnancy study. CDR3 sequence (DNA): TGTGCCAGCTCACCACCGGCCGGAAACACCATATATTTT. It yields the protein CASSPPAGNTIYF.